These T cell receptor beta chains were read from a single sample in a study of shared clonotypes between healthy human individuals. Only in-frame clones appear in the TCRdb table, and some are missing; sequencing was by immunoSEQ multiplex PCR. The sample has about 680,000 clones, 92% seen once. The sequencing input was naive CD8+ T cells sorted from blood. Receptors were obtained from a man aged 25-45 years in good health. The CDR3 runs from the conserved cysteine through the conserved F or W. The D gene is left open where the match is weak. Some rows mark clone size as missing; the rest say once, few, many or name a class of expanded clone.

>TRBV14|NA|TRBJ2-3|few
CASSQVAGVTDTQYF
TGTGCCAGCAGCCAAGTGGCTGGGGTGACAGATACGCAGTATTTT
>TRBV6-1|NA|TRBJ2-1|NA
CASSEYQGPLYNEQFF
TGTGCCAGCAGTGAGTATCAGGGACCGCTCTACAATGAGCAGTTCTTC
>TRBV30|NA|TRBJ1-1|once
CAWSVMGNTEAFF
TGTGCCTGGAGTGTAATGGGAAACACTGAAGCTTTCTTT
>TRBV6-5|NA|TRBJ1-1|NA
CASSDTYETYTEAFF
TGTGCCAGCAGCGATACTTACGAAACTTACACTGAAGCTTTCTTT
>TRBV6-5|NA|TRBJ1-2|NA
CASSYSIQLNYGYTF
TGTGCCAGCAGTTACTCGATTCAACTCAACTATGGCTACACCTTC
>TRBV13|NA|TRBJ2-2|NA
CASSLGRGPGELFF
TGTGCCAGCAGCTTAGGACGAGGACCCGGGGAGCTGTTTTTT
>TRBV7-8|TRBD2|TRBJ2-3|once
CASSLWLAGGTDTQYF
TGTGCCAGCAGCTTATGGCTAGCGGGGGGCACAGATACGCAGTATTTT
>TRBV2|TRBD2|TRBJ2-7|NA
CATRVGGITYEQYF
TGTGCCACTAGGGTGGGAGGGATAACTTACGAGCAGTACTTC
>TRBV6-6|TRBD1|TRBJ1-1|NA
CASSSNRGGTEAFF
TGTGCCAGCAGCTCTAACAGGGGAGGAACTGAAGCTTTCTTT
>TRBV11-2|TRBD2|TRBJ2-7|NA
CASSLGGGLADYEQYF
TGTGCCAGCAGCTTAGGCGGGGGACTAGCGGACTACGAGCAGTACTTC
>TRBV14|NA|TRBJ2-3|NA
CASSQDYESTDTQYF
TGTGCCAGCAGCCAAGACTATGAAAGCACAGATACGCAGTATTTT
>TRBV25-1|NA|TRBJ2-4|once
CASSVRDGKNIQYF
TGTGCCAGCAGTGTCCGGGACGGTAAAAACATTCAGTACTTC
>TRBV7-6|NA|TRBJ2-7|NA
CASSSGRNYEQYF
TGTGCCAGCAGCTCGGGACGAAACTACGAGCAGTACTTC
>TRBV4-1|TRBD1|TRBJ1-1|NA
CASSQESGQAEAFF
TGCGCCAGCAGCCAAGAATCTGGACAGGCTGAAGCTTTCTTT
>TRBV5-6|NA|TRBJ1-2|NA
CASSFTGLANYGYTF
TGTGCCAGCAGCTTCACGGGGTTAGCTAACTATGGCTACACCTTC
>TRBV13|TRBD1|TRBJ1-3|NA
CASSSGQASGNTIYF
TGTGCCAGCAGCTCGGGACAGGCTTCTGGAAACACCATATATTTT
>TRBV6-6|NA|TRBJ2-7|NA
CASSYGQDSSYEQYF
TGTGCCAGCAGTTACGGTCAGGATAGCTCCTACGAGCAGTACTTC
>TRBV4-1|NA|TRBJ1-2|NA
CASSQSRGALYGYTF
TGCGCCAGCAGCCAAAGCAGGGGCGCCTTGTATGGCTACACCTTC
>TRBV7-9|TRBD2|TRBJ2-5|NA
CASSLAQAGGPQETQYF
TGTGCCAGCAGCTTAGCGCAAGCGGGAGGACCCCAAGAGACCCAGTACTTC
>TRBV11-3|TRBD2|TRBJ2-2|NA
CASSPRTSGVYTGELFF
TGTGCCAGCAGCCCACGGACTAGCGGGGTTTACACCGGGGAGCTGTTTTTT
>TRBV28|NA|TRBJ2-1|once
CASSLLRGSYNEQFF
TGTGCCAGCAGTTTGTTGAGGGGATCCTACAATGAGCAGTTCTTC
>TRBV19|NA|TRBJ2-7|many
CASSITGGEQYF
TGTGCCAGTAGTATTACGGGTGGCGAGCAGTACTTC
>TRBV27|NA|TRBJ2-1|NA
CASSFTRPSYNEQFF
TGTGCCAGCAGTTTTACTAGACCGTCCTACAATGAGCAGTTCTTC
>TRBV7-9|TRBD2|TRBJ2-7|NA
CASRPLAGRPYEQYF
TGTGCCAGCAGACCTCTAGCGGGACGCCCCTACGAGCAGTACTTC
>TRBV19|NA|TRBJ2-7|NA
CASSVSFTGAYEQYF
TGTGCCAGTAGTGTATCATTTACGGGGGCTTACGAGCAGTACTTC
>TRBV7-9|NA|TRBJ2-3|once
CASSLVHTDTQYF
TGTGCCAGCAGCTTAGTACACACAGATACGCAGTATTTT
>TRBV27|TRBD2|TRBJ2-7|NA
CASSSLAGYEQYF
TGTGCCAGCAGTTCATTAGCGGGCTACGAGCAGTACTTC